These 17 T cell receptor beta chains came from one sample sequenced in a study of T cell responses to AZD1222 COVID-19 vaccine. Here immunoSEQ multiplex PCR was the method, and the copy in TCRdb shows in-frame clones only, minus some. The sample includes around 120,000 clones, about 92% of them seen just once. This material consisted of peripheral blood, taken on day 0 of AZD1222 vaccination. These receptors came from an adult in good health.

The rearrangement joins TRBV2 to TRBJ2-3; D is unclear. Germline loops: CDR1 SNHLY, CDR2 FYNNEI. Between the trimmed V and J ends, which lost 4 bases and 5 bases, there was a span of 16 bases. The CDR3 sequence is 15 residues long. The CDR3 sequence: CASSGGGPVVDTQYF. The CDR3 nucleotides are TGTGCCAGCAGTGGCGGCGGCCCGGTGGTAGATACGCAGTATTTT.

The gene calls are TRBV27 and TRBJ1-6; tentative D call: TRBD1 (5 bases). The CDR3 covers 13 residues. The germline V and J ends were trimmed by 4 bases and 7 bases, with 8 bases remaining between them. Germline loops: CDR1 MNHEY, CDR2 SMNVEV (reference sequence). The CDR3 region is CASSSSGNSPLHF. CDR3 sequence (DNA): TGTGCCAGCAGTTCCTCAGGGAATTCACCCCTCCACTTT.

As DNA, the CDR3 is TGTGCCAGCACCCGGGACCTAGCGCCCGGGGAGCTGTTTTTT. It translates to CASTRDLAPGELFF. This sequence joins TRBV6-5 and TRBJ2-2; weak D call: TRBD2 (6 bases). The CDR3 consists of 14 residues. Germline-derived CDR1 and CDR2 are MNHEY and SVGAGI. Deletions cut 7 bases from V and 6 bases from J, with 15 bases between.

The chain joins TRBV5-1 to TRBJ2-7, with 16 bases matching TRBD2. CDR1 is SGHRS, CDR2 YFSETQ, per germline. V was clipped by 4 bases and J by 5 bases; unmatched bases: 0. The CDR3 runs to 14 residues. For the CDR3, the DNA is TGCGCCAGCAGCGGGACTAGCGGGAGGGACGAGCAGTACTTC. As protein: CASSGTSGRDEQYF.

The gene calls are TRBV4-2 and TRBJ2-7; D is ambiguous. The CDR3 has 14 residues. Germline V gene sequence: CDR1 LGHNA, CDR2 YNFKEQ. Between the trimmed V and J ends, which lost 0 bases and 4 bases, there was a span of 10 bases. The CDR3 protein is CASSQDGLLYEQYF. In DNA form, the CDR3 reads TGTGCCAGCAGCCAAGACGGGCTGTTGTACGAGCAGTACTTC.

Here the CDR3 reads CASRGGSYEQYF. DNA of the CDR3: TGTGCCAGCAGGGGCGGGAGTTACGAGCAGTACTTC. The V and J genes are TRBV2 and TRBJ2-7; 7 bases agree with TRBD2. Germline loops: CDR1 SNHLY, CDR2 FYNNEI. The CDR3 has 12 residues. With V trimmed by 6 bases and J by 4 bases, 3 bases remained unmatched.

The V gene is TRBV2, the J gene TRBJ2-2, with no clear D. Trimming removed 2 bases at V and 0 bases at J, with 7 bases between. The CDR3 runs to 15 residues. Germline V gives CDR1 SNHLY, CDR2 FYNNEI. In DNA, the CDR3 is TGTGCCAGCAGTGAAAGGCTACCGAACACCGGGGAGCTGTTTTTT. It translates to CASSERLPNTGELFF.

The chain is built from TRBV9 and TRBJ2-3, with a possible D match to TRBD1 (7 bases). Trimming took off 4 bases at V and 5 bases at J, with 14 bases between the two ends. In germline, CDR1 is SGDLS, CDR2 YYNGEE. The CDR3 spans 14 residues. This CDR3 reads CASSRGTAGDTQYF. The CDR3 coding sequence is TGTGCCAGCAGCCGCGGGACAGCAGGAGATACGCAGTATTTT.

The V gene is TRBV10-3, the J gene TRBJ1-5; no reliable D call. V gave up 2 bases and J gave up 9 bases, with 11 bases separating them. CDR1 is ENHRY and CDR2 is SYGVKD in the germline V gene. This CDR3 contains 13 residues. The CDR3 bases are TGTGCCATCAGTGAGCGGCCCCAAGGGCCCCAGCATTTT. This gives the protein CAISERPQGPQHF.

This clone was detected only once. J is TRBJ1-5 and V is TRBV4-1; D is unresolved. Trimming left V 1 base short and J 4 bases short, with 8 bases between. The germline CDR1 and CDR2 sequences are MGHRA and YSYEKL. The CDR3 has 14 residues. Written as DNA, the CDR3 is TGCGCCAGCAGCCAAGTCGAGCCTAATCAGCCCCAGCATTTT. This gives the protein CASSQVEPNQPQHF.

The table lists this clone with a count of one. J is TRBJ1-1 and V is TRBV9; maybe TRBD1 (6 bases). This CDR3 comprises 13 residues. Germline values: CDR1 SGDLS, CDR2 YYNGEE. Trimming stripped 4 bases from V and 8 bases from J, with 15 bases between. This CDR3 is CASSPGTRGEAFF. CDR3 bases: TGTGCCAGCAGCCCGGGGACGAGGGGGGAAGCTTTCTTT.

The genes are TRBV14 and TRBJ2-1, with D tentatively TRBD2 (5 bases). Germline CDR1 reads SGHDN; CDR2 reads FVKESK. The CDR3 runs 15 residues. V was shortened by 2 bases and J by 0 bases, with 8 bases between the two germline ends. Here the CDR3 reads CASSQRGSSYNEQFF. Here the CDR3 DNA reads TGTGCCAGCAGCCAAAGAGGGTCCTCCTACAATGAGCAGTTCTTC.

V is TRBV2 and J is TRBJ2-3; 9 bases are a match to TRBD1. This CDR3 is built from 14 residues. The germline gives CDR1 SNHLY, CDR2 FYNNEI. V was clipped by 7 bases and J by 1 base; unmatched bases: 3. CDR3 amino acids: CASTWDRGTDTQYF. The CDR3 DNA is TGTGCCAGCACTTGGGACAGGGGCACAGATACGCAGTATTTT.

This clone occurred a few times. The chain employs TRBV5-8 and TRBJ1-1; D might be TRBD1 (5 bases). CDR3 size: 13 residues. Trimming left V 0 bases short and J 11 bases short, with 14 bases between. The germline V gene has CDR1 SGHTS and CDR2 YDEGEE. In DNA, the CDR3 is TGTGCCAGCAGCTTGGTAACCAGGGCAGTCGCTTTCTTT. This encodes CASSLVTRAVAFF.

The V call is TRBV5-1, the J call TRBJ1-1; weak D call: TRBD1 (6 bases). V lost 6 bases to trimming and J lost 3 bases, with 15 bases between them. Germline V CDR1 and CDR2: SGHRS, YFSETQ. The length of the CDR3 is 14 residues. The CDR3: CASNRGQGDTEAFF. CDR3 DNA sequence: TGCGCCAGCAACCGGGGGCAAGGGGACACTGAAGCTTTCTTT. Full variable domain (outside the CDR3, taken from reference TRBV5-1 and TRBJ1-1): KAGVTQTPRYLIKTRGQQVTLSCSPISGHRSVSWYQQTPGQGLQFLFEYFSETQRNKGNFPGRFSGRQFSNSRSEMNVSTLELGDSALYLCASNRGQGDTEAFFGQGTRLTVV.

The chain joins TRBV6-1 to TRBJ2-5, with D tentatively TRBD1 or TRBD2 (5 bases each). This CDR3 has 14 residues. CDR1 and CDR2 from the germline V gene are MNHNS and SASEGT. Trimming pared 2 bases from V and 4 bases from J, leaving 11 bases between. The CDR3 region is CASSEWGIGETQYF. The CDR3 DNA is TGTGCCAGCAGTGAATGGGGGATCGGAGAGACCCAGTACTTC.

CDR3 amino acids: CASSFRIRDRPKNTEAFF. In DNA, the CDR3 is TGTGCCAGCAGTTTTAGGATTAGGGACAGGCCGAAGAACACTGAAGCTTTCTTT. This rearrangement joins TRBV27 to TRBJ1-1; TRBD1 matches at 8 bases. This CDR3 contains 18 residues. J was trimmed by 1 base and V by 3 bases; bases with no gene match: 13. The germline V gene encodes CDR1 MNHEY and CDR2 SMNVEV (reference sequence).